This T cell receptor beta chain was obtained from a study of cytomegalovirus exposure and HLA in healthy donors. The PCR was carried out with 60 Vbeta primers and 13 Jbeta primers. Profiling relied on immunoSEQ multiplex PCR, and the TCRdb table lists in-frame clones only, not all of them. Recorded here are approximately 37,000 clones; the top ten clones represent approximately 6%. Germline V gene sequence: CDR1 LNHDA, CDR2 SQIVND (reference sequence). The CDR3 contains 14 residues. Trimming pared 2 bases from V and 0 bases from J, leaving 7 bases between. Study-wide results and limits: CMV serostatus was the only recorded immune exposure for donors. Indistinguishability led to the exclusion of some V segments, TRBV6-2 and TRBV6-3 included. The study reported that TCR beta sequences accurately predicted HLA-A and HLA-B alleles in most subjects. In an earlier analysis, most TCR beta V segments were productive about 87% or about 30% of the time.

On this clone: Its antigen is unidentified.

Specimen: PBMCs. The receptor's source is a human donor in good health. The chain links TRBV19 to TRBJ1-1; unclear D gene. CDR3 coding DNA: TGTGCCAGTAGTATAACAGCAATGAACACTGAAGCTTTCTTT. Protein sequence: CASSITAMNTEAFF.